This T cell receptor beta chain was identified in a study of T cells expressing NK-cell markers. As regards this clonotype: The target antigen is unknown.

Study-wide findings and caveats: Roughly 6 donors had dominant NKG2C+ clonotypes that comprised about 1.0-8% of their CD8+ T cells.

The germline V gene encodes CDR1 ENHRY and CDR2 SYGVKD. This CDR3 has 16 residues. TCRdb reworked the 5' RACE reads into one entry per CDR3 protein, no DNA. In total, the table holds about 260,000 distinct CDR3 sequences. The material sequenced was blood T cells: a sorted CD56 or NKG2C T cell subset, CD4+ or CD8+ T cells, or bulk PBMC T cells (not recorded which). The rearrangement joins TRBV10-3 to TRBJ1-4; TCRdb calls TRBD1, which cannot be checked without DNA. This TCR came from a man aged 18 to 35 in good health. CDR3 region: CAISGGQGATNEKLFF.